This T cell receptor (beta chain) emerged from a study of T cells in Graves' hyperthyroidism and ophthalmopathy. Looking at the study overall: It was at initial diagnosis, before any treatment, that peripheral blood was collected.

Points from the study as a whole: A 13 V-J signature model discriminated ophthalmopathy versus stable hyperthyroidism.

This clonotype showed up many times. The target antigen is unknown. Amplified regions were TCR beta CDR3 sequences from RNA transcripts. In the first-round RT-PCR of the TCR CDR3, the HTBI primer set was used. TCRdb re-derived calls from the multiplex PCR reads in MiXCR, one entry per CDR3 protein. This sample has about 560,000 distinct CDR3 sequences, with approximately 16% found just once. Per the germline V gene, CDR1 is LGHDT and CDR2 is YNNKEL (reference sequence). The CDR3 runs to 15 residues. V lost 4 bases to trimming and J lost 1 base, with 13 bases between them. The rearrangement links TRBV3-1 to TRBJ1-1; no firm D call. This sequence was found in a woman under 30 with Graves' hyperthyroidism. The sequenced sample was blood. DNA of the CDR3: TGTGCCAGCAGCCGCAGTGAAACCCGGAACACTGAAGCTTTCTTT. It codes for CASSRSETRNTEAFF.